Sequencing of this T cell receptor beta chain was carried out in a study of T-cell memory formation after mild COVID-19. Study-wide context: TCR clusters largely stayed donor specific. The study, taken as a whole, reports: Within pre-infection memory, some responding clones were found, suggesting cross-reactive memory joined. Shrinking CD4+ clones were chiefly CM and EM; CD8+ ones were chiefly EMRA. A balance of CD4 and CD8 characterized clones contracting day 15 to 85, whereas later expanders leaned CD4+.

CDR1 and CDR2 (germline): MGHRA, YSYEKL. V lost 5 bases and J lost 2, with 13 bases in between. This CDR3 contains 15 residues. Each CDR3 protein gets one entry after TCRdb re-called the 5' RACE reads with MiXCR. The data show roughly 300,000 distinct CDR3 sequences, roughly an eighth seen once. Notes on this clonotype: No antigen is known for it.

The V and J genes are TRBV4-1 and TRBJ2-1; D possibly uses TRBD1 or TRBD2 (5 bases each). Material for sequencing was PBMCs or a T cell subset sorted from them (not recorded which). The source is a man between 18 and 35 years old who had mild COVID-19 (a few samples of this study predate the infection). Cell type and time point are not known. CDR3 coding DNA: TGCGCCAGCAGCACCCGGGACGGGACCTACAATGAGCAGTTCTTC. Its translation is CASSTRDGTYNEQFF.